The 30 T cell receptor beta chains below all came from one sample that was sequenced in a study of blood T cell repertoires in COVID-19. The table came from immunoSEQ multiplex PCR; TCRdb's copy has only in-frame clones and leaves some out. Of a few hundred thousand clones detected, just over 90% appear once; the ten largest clones hold roughly 0.9%. Sequenced input: PBMCs or T cells enriched from blood (not recorded which). These TCRs come from a woman in her thirties or forties who had been exposed to COVID-19.

This sequence joins TRBV19 and TRBJ2-5; TRBD1 matches 7 bases. After removal of 4 bases from V and 5 bases from J, the junction contained 4 bases not matched to a gene. The CDR3 runs 13 residues. In germline, CDR1 is LNHDA, CDR2 SQIVND (reference sequence). This CDR3 reads CASSRQGRETQYF. CDR3 nucleotide sequence: TGTGCCAGTAGTAGACAGGGAAGGGAGACCCAGTACTTC.

Concerning this clone itself: Other DNA sequences from this sample encode an identical CDR3 as well. The V gene is TRBV29-1, the J gene TRBJ1-2, with D possibly TRBD1 on 5 matching bases. Per the germline V gene, CDR1 is SQVTM and CDR2 is ANQGSEA. The CDR3 totals 12 residues. Trimming stripped 3 bases from V and 0 bases from J, with 5 bases between. This CDR3 reads CSVDRANYGYTF. CDR3 DNA sequence: TGCAGCGTTGACAGGGCTAACTATGGCTACACCTTC. The entire variable domain, with the rest obtained from reference TRBV29-1 and TRBJ1-2, is as follows: SAVISQKPSRDICQRGTSLTIQCQVDSQVTMMFWYRQQPGQSLTLIATANQGSEATYESGFVIDKFPISRPNLTFSTLTVSNMSPEDSSIYLCSVDRANYGYTFGSGTRLTVV.

This clone was seen more than once but under ten times. The chain carries TRBV15 and TRBJ2-3; possibly TRBD1 for D (6 bases). The CDR3 length is 15 residues. V was pared by 0 bases and J by 8 bases, with 15 bases between. From germline, CDR1 is LNHNV and CDR2 YYDKDF (reference sequence). This chain's CDR3 is CATSRDPPTGLTQYF. The CDR3 DNA reads as TGTGCCACCAGCAGAGATCCCCCGACAGGACTTACGCAGTATTTT. Filled out from reference TRBV15 and TRBJ2-3, the complete variable domain reads DAMVIQNPRYQVTQFGKPVTLSCSQTLNHNVMYWYQQKSSQAPKLLFHYYDKDFNNEADTPDNFQSRRPNTSFCFLDIRSPGLGDTAMYLCATSRDPPTGLTQYFGPGTRLTVL.

The rearrangement uses TRBV27 and TRBJ2-2; no reliable D call. Germline lookup yields CDR1 MNHEY and CDR2 SMNVEV (reference sequence). CDR3 size: 13 residues. V was trimmed by 1 base and J by 6 bases, leaving 6 bases between them. The CDR3: CASSLFIPGELFF. In DNA form, the CDR3 reads TGTGCCAGCAGTTTATTTATCCCCGGGGAGCTGTTTTTT.

The chain employs TRBV7-3 and TRBJ1-2; tentatively, D is TRBD1 (5 bases). Germline V gene sequence: CDR1 SGHTA, CDR2 FQGTGA. The CDR3 covers 13 residues. Trimming pared 0 bases from V and 8 bases from J, leaving 10 bases between. The CDR3 nucleotides read TGTGCCAGCAGCTTAACCAGGGCGGAGGGCTACACCTTC. Translated: CASSLTRAEGYTF.

The chain has TRBV18 and TRBJ2-7, with D unresolved. Germline V gene sequence: CDR1 KGHSH, CDR2 LQKENI. The V end lost 2 bases, the J end lost 3 bases, and 8 bases lay between the germline ends. This CDR3 has 13 amino acids. CDR3 region: CASSPAPDYEQYF. The CDR3 nucleotides read TGTGCCAGCTCACCAGCCCCAGACTACGAGCAGTACTTC.

The rearrangement links TRBV29-1 to TRBJ1-5; D call uncertain. The CDR3 covers 14 residues. V was cut by 4 bases and J by 0 bases, with 10 bases left in between. From germline, CDR1 is SQVTM and CDR2 ANQGSEA. Written as DNA, the CDR3 is TGCAGCGTTGCGGACGGGGATAGCAATCAGCCCCAGCATTTT. Translation: CSVADGDSNQPQHF.

The chain joins TRBV12-2 to TRBJ2-3; TRBD2 is taken as the D call from the table, unchecked against the DNA. TRBV12-2 is shown as a pseudogene. The CDR3 length is 15 residues. CDR3 protein: CASRFVFTSTDTQYF. The CDR3 DNA is TGTGCAAGTCGCTTCGTTTTTACTAGCACAGATACGCAGTATTTT.

The chain combines TRBV21-1 with TRBJ2-1; whether TRBD1, the table's D call, matches the DNA was not checked. TRBV21-1 is noted as a pseudogene. The CDR3 loop spans 17 amino acids. The CDR3 DNA is TGTGCCAGCAGCAAAGCGGAGGACAGGGTGGGAAACAATGAGCAGTTCTTC. Its translation: CASSKAEDRVGNNEQFF.

This chain links TRBV7-3 with TRBJ2-1; 7 nucleotides match TRBD2. Germline loops: CDR1 SGHTA, CDR2 FQGTGA. The CDR3 covers 15 residues. V shed 5 bases and J 2 bases; nucleotides not matched to a gene: 6. CDR3 residues: CASSRGEGPYNEQFF. CDR3 nucleotides: TGTGCCAGCAGCCGGGGGGAGGGCCCCTACAATGAGCAGTTCTTC.

This sequence joins TRBV30 and TRBJ2-7; 11 bases are shared with TRBD1. CDR3 size: 16 residues. The V segment lost 0 bases and the J segment 12 bases; nucleotides outside the gene matches: 16. CDR1 is GTSNPN and CDR2 is SVGIG in the germline V gene (reference sequence). The CDR3 nucleotides read TGTGCCTGGAGTGTACGGGGAGGACAGGGGGCCTCTTGTCGGTACTTC. Translation: CAWSVRGGQGASCRYF.

The chain combines TRBV7-9 with TRBJ1-2; the D gene is possibly TRBD1 (5 bases). V dropped 1 base and J dropped 3 bases, with 24 bases sitting between them. Germline V gene lookup returns CDR1 SEHNR and CDR2 FQNEAQ (reference sequence). The CDR3 extends over 19 amino acids. This chain's CDR3 is CASSLDEAAGRNWDYGYTF. In DNA form, the CDR3 reads TGTGCCAGCAGCTTAGACGAGGCGGCAGGGCGTAACTGGGACTATGGCTACACCTTC.

This clone was detected only once. V usage is TRBV19 and J usage is TRBJ1-5, with 8 positions matching TRBD1. There are 13 residues in the CDR3. Germline CDR1 LNHDA, CDR2 SQIVND (reference sequence). Trimming took 7 bases from V and 7 from J; bases not matched to a gene: 6. CDR3 region: CASTLDRVQPQHF. CDR3 DNA sequence: TGTGCCAGTACCCTGGACAGGGTCCAGCCCCAGCATTTT.

V usage is TRBV19 and J usage is TRBJ1-1; 11 bases map to TRBD1. CDR1 is LNHDA, CDR2 SQIVND, per germline (reference sequence). This CDR3 region has 16 residues. Trimming removed 2 bases from V and 4 bases from J; junction bases left unmatched: 6. CDR3 DNA sequence: TGTGCCAGTAGTATAAGGACAGGGGGCCTGGTCACTGAAGCTTTCTTT. Translating it yields CASSIRTGGLVTEAFF.

This chain connects TRBV7-9 to TRBJ2-3, with 10 bases lining up with TRBD1. V lost 5 bases and J lost 6; bases outside the gene matches: 8. Germline-derived CDR1 and CDR2 are SEHNR and FQNEAQ (reference sequence). The CDR3 runs 15 residues. CDR3 region: CASSRTGGTVDTQYF. The CDR3, as DNA: TGTGCCAGCAGCCGGACAGGGGGGACTGTCGATACGCAGTATTTT.

A remark on this clone: A junction boundary mismatches the germline segment, possibly from a read error. The V and J genes are TRBV2 and TRBJ2-7; 7 bases agree with TRBD2. The CDR3 totals 14 residues. Germline V gene lookup returns CDR1 SNHLY and CDR2 FYNNEI. CDR3: CASTLREESAVLDF. For the CDR3, the DNA is TGTGCCAGCACTCTTCGGGAGGAGTCGGCGGTTCTGGACTTC.

The V and J genes are TRBV24-1 and TRBJ1-5; D might be TRBD1 (6 bases). V gave up 9 bases and J gave up 4 bases, with 12 bases separating them. The germline V gene encodes CDR1 KGHDR and CDR2 SFDVKD. The CDR3 is made up of 13 amino acids. The CDR3 DNA sequence: TGTGCCACCCAAGGACAGCCAAATCAGCCCCAGCATTTT. This codes for CATQGQPNQPQHF.

This rearrangement joins TRBV6-5 to TRBJ1-1; perhaps TRBD1 as D (5 bases). CDR3 size: 16 residues. V was trimmed by 0 bases and J by 1 base, leaving 12 bases between them. Per the germline V gene, CDR1 is MNHEY and CDR2 is SVGAGI. The CDR3 bases are TGTGCCAGCAGTTACTCGAAGGGGATGAGGAACACTGAAGCTTTCTTT. Amino acids: CASSYSKGMRNTEAFF.

The chain links TRBV19 to TRBJ1-6; no clear D. This CDR3 comprises 18 residues. V gave up 3 bases and J gave up 5 bases, with 20 bases separating them. Germline CDR1 is LNHDA and CDR2 is SQIVND (reference sequence). CDR3 sequence (DNA): TGTGCCAGTAGTATGCCCCGGGCCGGGAGCCCCAATAATTCACCCCTCCACTTT. Encoded protein: CASSMPRAGSPNNSPLHF. Variable domain in full (rest from reference TRBV19 and TRBJ1-6): DGGITQSPKYLFRKEGQNVTLSCEQNLNHDAMYWYRQDPGQGLRLIYYSQIVNDFQKGDIAEGYSVSREKKESFPLTVTSAQKNPTAFYLCASSMPRAGSPNNSPLHFGNGTRLTVT.

This clone showed up just a few times. J is TRBJ2-1 and V is TRBV2, with D hard to call. V lost 3 bases and J lost 0, with 6 bases in between. The CDR3 sequence is 14 residues long. CDR1 is SNHLY and CDR2 is FYNNEI in the germline V gene. The DNA of the CDR3 is TGTGCCAGCAGTGACTCTCCCTCCTACAATGAGCAGTTCTTC. Amino acid sequence: CASSDSPSYNEQFF.

This clone was detected once. The chain carries TRBV29-1 and TRBJ1-2; possibly TRBD1 for D (6 bases). The CDR3 has 12 residues. Germline assignment: CDR1 SQVTM and CDR2 ANQGSEA. Trimming pared 4 bases from V and 2 bases from J, leaving 8 bases between. The CDR3 protein is CSVADSNYGYTF. The CDR3 coding sequence is TGCAGCGTTGCGGACAGCAACTATGGCTACACCTTC.

The chain employs TRBV24-1 and TRBJ1-2, with TRBD1 matching over 7 bases. CDR1 and CDR2 from the germline V gene are KGHDR and SFDVKD. Losses at the gene ends were 4 bases for V and 3 bases for J; bases not matched to a gene: 4. CDR3 size: 14 residues. CDR3: CATSDKGTDYGYTF. Here the CDR3 DNA reads TGTGCCACCAGTGACAAGGGGACAGACTATGGCTACACCTTC.

The J gene is TRBJ1-2, the V gene TRBV19; unclear D gene. V lost 7 bases and J lost 5, with 14 bases in between. The CDR3 length is 13 residues. Germline V gene data show CDR1 as LNHDA and CDR2 as SQIVND (reference sequence). Written as DNA, the CDR3 is TGTGCCAGTAACCTTGGGCAGCCATATGGCTACACCTTC. Translating it yields CASNLGQPYGYTF.

V usage is TRBV6-5 and J usage is TRBJ1-2, with D maybe TRBD1 (6 bases). V dropped 2 bases and J dropped 7 bases, with 11 bases sitting between them. Germline V gene data show CDR1 as MNHEY and CDR2 as SVGAGI. CDR3 length: 13 amino acids. CDR3 nucleotide sequence: TGTGCCAGCAGTTACAACAGGGAGGGTGGCTACACCTTC. This codes for CASSYNREGGYTF.

The chain combines TRBV9 with TRBJ1-6, with D maybe TRBD1 (6 bases). The CDR3 sequence is 15 residues long. The V and J ends lost 0 bases and 4 bases respectively, with 8 bases between them. Germline V CDR1 and CDR2: SGDLS, YYNGEE. The CDR3 sequence is CASSVGTEYNSPLHF. CDR3 nucleotide sequence: TGTGCCAGCAGCGTAGGGACAGAATATAATTCACCCCTCCACTTT.

V and J are TRBV7-9 and TRBJ2-3, with 7 bases aligning to TRBD2. With V trimmed by 2 bases and J by 1 base, 6 bases remained unmatched. Germline CDR1 and CDR2: SEHNR and FQNEAQ (reference sequence). The CDR3 spans 16 residues. CDR3 sequence reads: CASSLIGTTGTDTQYF. For the CDR3, the DNA is TGTGCCAGCAGCTTAATTGGGACTACAGGCACAGATACGCAGTATTTT.

The chain carries TRBV10-1 and TRBJ1-2; 7 nucleotides align to TRBD1. The V gene's germline CDR1 is WNHNN and CDR2 SYGVQD (reference sequence). Losses at the gene ends were 6 bases for V and 8 bases for J; bases not matched to a gene: 30. This CDR3 contains 20 residues. The CDR3 here is CASSTERDRKLTMLHRGYTF. DNA for the CDR3: TGCGCCAGCAGCACCGAACGGGACAGAAAGCTAACTATGCTACATCGGGGCTACACCTTC.

The chain joins TRBV6-5 to TRBJ1-2, with D hard to call. V lost 7 bases and J 5 bases, leaving 17 bases between the germline ends. Germline values: CDR1 MNHEY, CDR2 SVGAGI. The CDR3 contains 14 residues. This chain's CDR3 is CASTAGGLRYGYTF. CDR3 nucleotides: TGTGCCAGCACTGCAGGCGGGTTACGGTATGGCTACACCTTC.

V is TRBV19 and J is TRBJ2-7, with a weak D call TRBD1 (6 bases). Germline loops: CDR1 LNHDA, CDR2 SQIVND (reference sequence). V gave up 9 bases and J gave up 1 base, with 16 bases separating them. The CDR3 loop spans 14 amino acids. CDR3 DNA sequence: TGTGCCAGCGCCCCAGGGACATCTTCCTACGAGCAGTACTTC. This translates into CASAPGTSSYEQYF.

This chain connects TRBV7-8 to TRBJ1-2; 11 bases match TRBD1. The CDR3 runs to 17 residues. Per the germline V gene, CDR1 is SGHVS and CDR2 is FQNEAQ. V lost 4 bases, J lost 2 bases, and 9 bases stayed unmatched. In DNA form, the CDR3 reads TGTGCCAGCAGCTCTCAGGGGACAGGGGGACGGAACTATGGCTACACCTTC. Amino acid sequence: CASSSQGTGGRNYGYTF. Full variable domain (remainder filled in from reference TRBV7-8 and TRBJ1-2): GAGVSQSPRYKVAKRGQDVALRCDPISGHVSLFWYQQALGQGPEFLTYFQNEAQLDKSGLPSDRFFAERPEGSVSTLKIQRTQQEDSAVYLCASSSQGTGGRNYGYTFGSGTRLTVV.